These 23 T cell receptor beta chains came from one sample sequenced in a study of T cells after yellow fever vaccination. TCRdb fed the 5' RACE reads into MiXCR, producing one record per CDR3 protein. Of under 300,000 distinct CDR3 sequences in the sample, 6.9% were seen once. The sequencing here drew on CD4+ T cells sorted from PBMCs, taken 15 days after the yellow fever booster vaccination. These receptors all stem from a man aged 25 to 40 who received the YFV17D yellow fever vaccine.

This clonotype has just a few counts. CDR3 bases: TGTGCCAGCAGCCACAACAGGGACACCGGGGAGCTGTTTTTT. This encodes CASSHNRDTGELFF. The chain employs TRBV11-2 and TRBJ2-2; weak D call: TRBD1 (6 bases). The CDR3 extends over 14 amino acids. Germline V CDR1 and CDR2: SGHAT, FQNNGV. Trimming shortened V by 5 bases and J by 3 bases, and 10 bases separated the two germline ends.

About this clonotype: At one end, the junction sequence differs from germline, possibly due to a read error. V is TRBV7-7 and J is TRBJ2-5, with D maybe TRBD1 (5 bases). This CDR3 comprises 14 residues. The germline V gene has CDR1 SSHAT and CDR2 FNYEAQ (reference sequence). The CDR3 nucleotides are TGTGCTAGCAGCTTAGGGGCTCGTGGGGAGACCCAGTACTTC. It is translated as CASSLGARGETQYF.

This clonotype was detected only a few times. The chain links TRBV11-1 to TRBJ2-1; TRBD2 agrees at 14 bases. The CDR3 sequence is 18 residues long. Germline-derived CDR1 and CDR2 are SGHAT and FQDESV (reference sequence). The V segment lost 6 bases and the J segment 10 bases; nucleotides outside the gene matches: 17. CDR3 region: CASRRGGLGTSGRDEQFF. DNA of the CDR3: TGTGCCAGCAGGAGAGGGGGATTGGGGACTAGCGGGAGAGACGAGCAGTTCTTC. Filled out from reference TRBV11-1 and TRBJ2-1, the complete variable domain reads EAEVAQSPRYKITEKSQAVAFWCDPISGHATLYWYRQILGQGPELLVQFQDESVVDDSQLPKDRFSAERLKGVDSTLKIQPAELGDSAMYLCASRRGGLGTSGRDEQFFGPGTRLTVL.

This clonotype occurred many times. This sequence joins TRBV10-3 and TRBJ1-5, with D maybe TRBD1 (6 bases). The V end was cut by 3 bases, the J end by 9 bases, with 12 bases between. Germline V gives CDR1 ENHRY, CDR2 SYGVKD. The CDR3 spans 13 residues. The CDR3 nucleotides are TGTGCCATCAGTGAAACCCCCAGGGGGCCCCAGCATTTT. Its protein is CAISETPRGPQHF.

This clonotype was seen a few times. The chain carries TRBV18 and TRBJ2-7, with 8 nucleotides matching TRBD1. The CDR3 runs 14 residues. J gave up 2 bases and V 6 bases, and 6 bases lay outside the gene matches. Germline V gives CDR1 KGHSH, CDR2 LQKENI. CDR3 bases: TGTGCCAGCTCTTGGGACAGGTTAACCTACGAGCAGTACTTC. Protein: CASSWDRLTYEQYF.

Comment on this clonotype: Possible read error: a much larger clone is one base away. V usage is TRBV6-5 and J usage is TRBJ2-3, with D perhaps matching TRBD2 (6 bases). The CDR3 contains 16 residues. From germline, CDR1 is MNHEY and CDR2 SVGAGI. CDR3 amino acids: CARSYGLKAGSGTQYF. The CDR3 DNA follows: TGTGCCAGAAGTTACGGGTTAAAAGCGGGTTCGGGTACGCAGTATTTT.

The CDR3 protein is CASSSGTGGHNEQFF. CDR3 nucleotides: TGTGCCAGCAGCTCCGGGACAGGGGGGCACAATGAGCAGTTCTTC. This rearrangement joins TRBV13 to TRBJ2-1, with 11 positions matching TRBD1. The CDR3 is 15 residues long. V was clipped by 4 bases and J by 5 bases; unmatched bases: 4. Germline CDR1 PRHDT, CDR2 FYEKMQ (reference sequence).

This rearrangement joins TRBV12-3 or TRBV12-4 to TRBJ1-4; 9 positions match TRBD1. The CDR3 is 16 amino acids. Trimming removed 6 bases from V and 8 bases from J; junction bases left unmatched: 13. This CDR3 is CASSSDRGSEWEKLFF. The CDR3 DNA reads TGTGCCAGCAGCAGCGACAGGGGGAGTGAGTGGGAAAAACTGTTTTTT.

J is TRBJ2-2 and V is TRBV10-3; 7 bases align to TRBD1. V lost 7 bases to trimming and J lost 0 bases; unmatched junction nucleotides: 8. This CDR3 region has 16 residues. The germline V gene encodes CDR1 ENHRY and CDR2 SYGVKD. The CDR3 nucleotides read TGTGCCATCAACGCCGGACAGGAAGCGAACACCGGGGAGCTGTTTTTT. Amino acid sequence: CAINAGQEANTGELFF.

This clonotype was counted only a few times. The CDR3 nucleotides are TGCAGTGCTAGAGTAGCGGGAGTAGAGACCCAGTACTTC. This sequence encodes CSARVAGVETQYF. This chain uses TRBV20-1 with TRBJ2-5, with TRBD2 identical over 9 bases. Germline V gene data show CDR1 as DFQATT and CDR2 as SNEGSKA (reference sequence). The CDR3 spans 13 residues. The V gene end was trimmed by 1 base and the J gene end by 4 bases; junction bases not matched to a gene: 1.

This clonotype was seen only a few times. The chain joins TRBV20-1 to TRBJ2-4; 9 bases map to TRBD2. In germline, CDR1 is DFQATT, CDR2 SNEGSKA (reference sequence). The CDR3 has 16 amino acids. V trimming: 4 bases; J trimming: 1 base; junction bases outside the gene matches: 8. CDR3 protein: CSANIAGEVAKNIQYF. For the CDR3, the DNA is TGCAGTGCTAACATAGCGGGAGAGGTTGCCAAAAACATTCAGTACTTC.

CDR3 in DNA: TGTGCCAGCAGTTTTGTGGGGGGTCGCACCTACGAGCAGTACTTC. Translated, it gives CASSFVGGRTYEQYF. The chain recombines TRBV12-3 or TRBV12-4 with TRBJ2-7; possibly TRBD2 for D (6 bases). There are 15 residues in the CDR3. V lost 3 bases, J lost 2 bases, and 14 bases lay in between.

The gene calls are TRBV10-3 and TRBJ2-7, with 7 bases that match TRBD1. The trim removed 6 bases at V and 3 bases at J, leaving 5 bases unmatched. The CDR3 totals 13 residues. From germline, CDR1 is ENHRY and CDR2 SYGVKD. The CDR3 sequence is CAISRQGNYEQYF. CDR3 nucleotides: TGTGCCATCAGCCGACAGGGAAACTACGAGCAGTACTTC.

The rearrangement links TRBV20-1 to TRBJ1-2; D remains ambiguous. V lost 3 bases, J lost 4 bases, and 15 bases lay in between. Per the germline V gene, CDR1 is DFQATT and CDR2 is SNEGSKA (reference sequence). CDR3 size: 14 residues. DNA for the CDR3: TGCAGTGCTAGGGCGATCCTCTCGACCTATGGCTACACCTTC. Amino acids: CSARAILSTYGYTF.

For this clonotype: A much larger clone differs by one base, so this may be a read error. This chain joins TRBV11-1 and TRBJ2-1, with a possible D match to TRBD1 (6 bases). The CDR3 is 14 amino acids. In germline, CDR1 is SGHAT, CDR2 FQDESV (reference sequence). V gave up 5 bases and J gave up 15 bases, with 23 bases separating them. CDR3 region: CASSLFGPGQPMFF. CDR3 DNA sequence: TGTGCCAGCAGCCTTTTCGGCCCAGGACAGCCCATGTTCTTC.

This clonotype is medium-sized in the sample. One end of the junction fails to match germline, which may point to a read error. The genes are TRBV7-6 and TRBJ2-7; 8 nucleotides line up with TRBD2. Germline V gives CDR1 SGHVS, CDR2 FNYEAQ. CDR3 length equals 13 residues. CDR3 in amino acids: CASSLAAGGEWGF. CDR3 nucleotides: TGTGCCAGCAGCTTAGCGGCGGGAGGAGAATGGGGCTTC. Using reference TRBV7-6 and TRBJ2-7 for the parts outside the CDR3, the full variable domain is GAGVSQSPRYKVTKRGQDVALRCDPISGHVSLYWYRQALGQGPEFLTYFNYEAQQDKSGLPNDRFSAERPEGSISTLTIQRTEQRDSAMYRCASSLAAGGEWGFGPGTRLTVT.

This clonotype was detected ten times or more. The chain is built from TRBV7-2 and TRBJ2-1; unclear D gene. The CDR3 is made up of 13 amino acids. V was clipped by 6 bases and J by 7 bases, with 13 bases between them. Germline values: CDR1 SGHTA, CDR2 FQGNSA. CDR3 protein: CASREPMGNEQFF. The CDR3 region has the DNA TGTGCCAGCAGAGAGCCGATGGGGAATGAGCAGTTCTTC.

In its sample, this clonotype was seen many times. V is TRBV5-1 and J is TRBJ2-1, with TRBD2 matching over 10 bases. Looked up from germline, CDR1 is SGHRS and CDR2 is YFSETQ. Losses at the gene ends were 3 bases for V and 5 bases for J; bases not matched to a gene: 2. The CDR3 is 14 residues long. CDR3 in DNA: TGCGCCAGCAGCTCGGGACTAGCGAACAATGAGCAGTTCTTC. As protein: CASSSGLANNEQFF.

This clonotype was counted ten times or more. The chain uses TRBV5-1 and TRBJ2-5, with D maybe TRBD1 (7 bases). CDR1 SGHRS and CDR2 YFSETQ come from the germline V gene. The V end lost 0 bases, the J end lost 7 bases, and 10 bases lay between the germline ends. This CDR3 has 13 residues. CDR3 in amino acids: CASSLVEGATQYF. The CDR3 nucleotides are TGCGCCAGCAGCTTGGTGGAGGGGGCGACCCAGTACTTC.

In its sample, this clonotype was seen a few times. This chain joins TRBV28 and TRBJ2-7, with a possible D match to TRBD2 (6 bases). Germline CDR1 and CDR2: MDHEN and SYDVKM. The CDR3 has 18 amino acids. V was cut by 4 bases and J by 1 base, with 23 bases left in between. This CDR3 is CASSSRRVRGGGSYEQYF. Here the CDR3 DNA reads TGTGCCAGCAGTTCCCGGCGTGTTCGGGGAGGTGGTTCCTACGAGCAGTACTTC.

This clonotype was recorded at least ten times. CDR3: CASSQASGRADTQYF. The CDR3 DNA follows: TGCGCCAGCAGCCAGGCTAGCGGGAGGGCAGATACGCAGTATTTT. The J gene is TRBJ2-3, the V gene TRBV4-3, with TRBD2 identical over 12 bases. Trimming took 3 bases from V and 4 from J; bases not matched to a gene: 2. The length of the CDR3 is 15 residues. The germline V gene has CDR1 LGHNA and CDR2 YSLEER.

At least ten counts were recorded for this clonotype. This chain connects TRBV5-1 to TRBJ2-5; no clear D gene. V was trimmed by 0 bases and J by 2 bases, leaving 5 bases between them. CDR1 and CDR2 (germline): SGHRS, YFSETQ. CDR3 length: 13 amino acids. CDR3 coding DNA: TGCGCCAGCAGCTTGGTTGGACAAGAGACCCAGTACTTC. Translation: CASSLVGQETQYF.

The chain combines TRBV5-6 with TRBJ2-3; D gene unclear. Trimming took off 7 bases at V and 8 bases at J, with 20 bases between the two ends. Germline V gene sequence: CDR1 SGHDT, CDR2 YYEEEE. The CDR3 consists of 14 residues. The DNA of the CDR3 is TGTGCCAGCGGCACCGGGCTGGTAGGCGGTACGCAGTATTTT. As protein: CASGTGLVGGTQYF.